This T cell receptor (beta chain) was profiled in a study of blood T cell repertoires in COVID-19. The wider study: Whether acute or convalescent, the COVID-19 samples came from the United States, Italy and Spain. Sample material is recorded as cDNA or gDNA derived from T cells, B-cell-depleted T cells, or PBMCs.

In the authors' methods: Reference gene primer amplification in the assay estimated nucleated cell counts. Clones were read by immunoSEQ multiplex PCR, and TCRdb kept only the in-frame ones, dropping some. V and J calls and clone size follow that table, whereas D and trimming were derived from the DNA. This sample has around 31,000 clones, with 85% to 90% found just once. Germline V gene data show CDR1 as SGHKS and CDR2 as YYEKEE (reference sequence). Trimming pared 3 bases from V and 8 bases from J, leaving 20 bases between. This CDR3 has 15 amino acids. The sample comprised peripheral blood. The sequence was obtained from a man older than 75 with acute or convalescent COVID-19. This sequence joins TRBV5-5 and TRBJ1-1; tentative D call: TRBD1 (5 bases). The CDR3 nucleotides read TGTGCCAGCAGCTCCGTCCCTGAGGGAGGGGCAGAAGCTTTCTTT. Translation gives CASSSVPEGGAEAFF.